This TCR beta chain was sequenced for a study of glioma-infiltrating T cells. The study, taken as a whole, reports: Non-neoplastic patients had below-expected tissue-blood divergence, while all gliomas exceeded expectation. Very few CDR3 sequences were shared between tissue and blood.

With respect to this clonotype: What it binds is unknown. A much larger clone sits a single nucleotide away, making a read error possible.

The CDR3 is 12 amino acids. V shed 10 bases and J shed 6 bases, with 10 bases lying between them. Using RNA template, CDR3s of TCR alpha and beta were amplified with iRepertoire arm-PCR. Input was about 85-450 ng of tissue mRNA or PBMC total RNA. Each CDR3 protein gets one entry after TCRdb re-called the multiplex PCR reads with MiXCR. The top ten hold roughly 5.2% of the sample, which has 160,000 or so distinct CDR3 sequences, about 46% seen once. Sequencing input: glioma tissue, nonneoplastic brain tissue, or PBMCs (not recorded which). This clonotype originated in a human donor with low-grade glioma or glioblastoma, undergoing nonglioma brain surgery, or in good health (not recorded which). The chain has TRBV12-3 or TRBV12-4 and TRBJ1-6, with D perhaps matching TRBD1 (6 bases). In nucleotides, the CDR3 is TGTGCCACCGGACAGTCTAATTCACCCCTCCACTTT. Its translation: CATGQSNSPLHF.